Included here is one T cell receptor (beta chain) sequence, with context. Original handling: By means of reference gene primer amplification, nucleated cell counts were estimated. Generated by immunoSEQ multiplex PCR, the TCRdb table keeps only in-frame clones and is missing some. V, J and clone size derive from that table, while D and trimming were established from the DNA sequence. This sample has some 61,000 clones, with around 89% found just once. This record belongs to a study of blood T cell repertoires in COVID-19. Study at large: There were acute and convalescent COVID-19 samples, and they came from the United States, Italy and Spain. PBMCs, B-cell-depleted T cells, or T cells were the source of the cDNA or gDNA that made up the material.

CDR1 and CDR2 from the germline V gene are SGHDT and YYEEEE. V was pared by 4 bases and J by 6 bases, with 10 bases between. This CDR3 spans 12 amino acids. This chain uses TRBV5-6 with TRBJ2-5; TRBD1 might be the D (6 bases). The material sequenced was peripheral blood. This sequence was found in a man aged 60 to 75 with acute or convalescent COVID-19. CDR3 region: CASSPGDKTQYF. For the CDR3, the DNA is TGTGCCAGCAGCCCCGGGGACAAGACCCAGTACTTC.